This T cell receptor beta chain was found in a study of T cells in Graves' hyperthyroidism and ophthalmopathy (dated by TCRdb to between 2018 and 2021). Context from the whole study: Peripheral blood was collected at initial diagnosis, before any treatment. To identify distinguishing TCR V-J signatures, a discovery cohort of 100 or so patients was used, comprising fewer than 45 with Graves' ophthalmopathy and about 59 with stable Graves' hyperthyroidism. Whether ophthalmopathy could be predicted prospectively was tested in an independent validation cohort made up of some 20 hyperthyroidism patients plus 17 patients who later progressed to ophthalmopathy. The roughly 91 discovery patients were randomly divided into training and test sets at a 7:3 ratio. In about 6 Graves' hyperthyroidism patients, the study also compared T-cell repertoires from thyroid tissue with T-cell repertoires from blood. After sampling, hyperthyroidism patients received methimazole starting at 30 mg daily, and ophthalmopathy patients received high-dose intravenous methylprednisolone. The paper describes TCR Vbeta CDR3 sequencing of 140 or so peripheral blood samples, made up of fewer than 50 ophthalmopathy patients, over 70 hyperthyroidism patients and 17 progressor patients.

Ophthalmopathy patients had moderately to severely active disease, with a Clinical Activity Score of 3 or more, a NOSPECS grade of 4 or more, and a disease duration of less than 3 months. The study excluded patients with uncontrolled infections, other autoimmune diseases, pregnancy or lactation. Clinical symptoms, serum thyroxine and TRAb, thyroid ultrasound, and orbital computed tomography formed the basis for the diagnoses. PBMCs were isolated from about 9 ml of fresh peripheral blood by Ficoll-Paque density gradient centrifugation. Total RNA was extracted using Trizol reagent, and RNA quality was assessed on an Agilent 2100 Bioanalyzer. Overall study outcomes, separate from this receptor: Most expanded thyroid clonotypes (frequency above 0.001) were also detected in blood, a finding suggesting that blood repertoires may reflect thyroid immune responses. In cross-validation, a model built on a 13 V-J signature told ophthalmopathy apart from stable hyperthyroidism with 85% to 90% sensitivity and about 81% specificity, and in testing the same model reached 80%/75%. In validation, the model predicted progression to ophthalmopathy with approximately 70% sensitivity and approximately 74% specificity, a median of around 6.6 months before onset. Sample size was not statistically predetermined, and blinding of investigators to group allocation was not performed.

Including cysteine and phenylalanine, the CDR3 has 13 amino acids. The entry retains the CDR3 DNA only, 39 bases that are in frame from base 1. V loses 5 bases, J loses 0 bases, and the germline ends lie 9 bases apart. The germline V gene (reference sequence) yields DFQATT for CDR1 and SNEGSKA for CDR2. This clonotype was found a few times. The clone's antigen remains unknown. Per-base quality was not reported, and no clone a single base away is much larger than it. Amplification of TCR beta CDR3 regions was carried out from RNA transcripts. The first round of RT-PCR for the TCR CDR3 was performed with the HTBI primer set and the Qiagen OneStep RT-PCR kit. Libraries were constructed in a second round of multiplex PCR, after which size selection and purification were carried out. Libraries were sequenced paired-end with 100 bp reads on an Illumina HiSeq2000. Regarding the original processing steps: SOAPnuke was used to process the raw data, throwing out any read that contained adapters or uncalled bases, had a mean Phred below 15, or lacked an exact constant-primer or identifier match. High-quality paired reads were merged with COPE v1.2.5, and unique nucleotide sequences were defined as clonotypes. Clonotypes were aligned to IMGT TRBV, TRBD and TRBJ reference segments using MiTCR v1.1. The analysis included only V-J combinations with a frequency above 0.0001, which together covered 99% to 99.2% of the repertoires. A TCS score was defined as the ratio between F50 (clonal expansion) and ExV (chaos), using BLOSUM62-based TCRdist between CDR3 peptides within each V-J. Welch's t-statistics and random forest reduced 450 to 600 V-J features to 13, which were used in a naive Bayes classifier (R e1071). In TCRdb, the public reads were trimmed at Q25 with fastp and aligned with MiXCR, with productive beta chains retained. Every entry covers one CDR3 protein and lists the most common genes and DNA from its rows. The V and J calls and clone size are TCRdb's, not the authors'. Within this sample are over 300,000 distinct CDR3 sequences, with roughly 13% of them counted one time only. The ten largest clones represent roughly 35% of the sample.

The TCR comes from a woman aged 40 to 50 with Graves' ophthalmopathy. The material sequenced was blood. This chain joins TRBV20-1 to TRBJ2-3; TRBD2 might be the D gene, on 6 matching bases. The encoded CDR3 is CSAGTPSTDTQYF. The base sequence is TGCAGTGCTGGGACTCCTAGCACAGATACGCAGTATTTT.